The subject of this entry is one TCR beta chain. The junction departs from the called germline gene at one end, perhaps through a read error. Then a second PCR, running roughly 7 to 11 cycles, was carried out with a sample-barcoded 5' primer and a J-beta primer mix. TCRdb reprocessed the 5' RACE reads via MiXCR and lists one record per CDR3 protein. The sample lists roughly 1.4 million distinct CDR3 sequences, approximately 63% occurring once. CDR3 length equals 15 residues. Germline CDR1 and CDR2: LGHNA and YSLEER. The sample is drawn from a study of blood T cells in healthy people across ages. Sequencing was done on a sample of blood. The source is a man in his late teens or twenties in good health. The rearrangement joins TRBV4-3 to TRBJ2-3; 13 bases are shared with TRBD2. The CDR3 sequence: CACSHTSGGEDTQYF. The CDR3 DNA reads TGCGCCTGCAGCCACACTAGCGGGGGGGAGGATACGCAGTATTTT.